These 24 T cell receptor beta chains were all obtained from the same sample, sequenced in a study of CD8 T cells in Susac syndrome. RNA amounts of about 0.45 to 1 ug underwent reverse transcription with random hexamers. TCRdb itself ran the immunoSEQ multiplex PCR reads through MiXCR, one entry per CDR3 protein. The sample contains some 100,000 distinct CDR3 sequences, approximately 93% of which appear only once. Material: CD4+ T cells from PBMCs. The receptor source for this set is a human donor with multiple sclerosis.

The chain carries TRBV4-1 and TRBJ1-2, with TRBD1 matching over 7 bases. The length of the CDR3 is 15 residues. CDR1 is MGHRA and CDR2 is YSYEKL in the germline V gene. With 4 bases clipped from V and 3 bases from J, the junction kept 8 bases outside the gene matches. The CDR3 sequence is CASSPWTGGHYGYTF. CDR3 bases: TGCGCCAGCAGCCCTTGGACAGGTGGACACTATGGCTACACCTTC.

The rearrangement uses TRBV6-5 and TRBJ1-1; D is unclear. The germline V and J ends were trimmed by 3 bases and 0 bases, with 11 bases remaining between them. Germline CDR1 is MNHEY and CDR2 is SVGAGI. This CDR3 has 15 residues. In nucleotides, the CDR3 is TGTGCCAGCAGTTATGGAAGGGAATTGAACACTGAAGCTTTCTTT. It translates to CASSYGRELNTEAFF.

The sample holds one count of this clonotype. This chain joins TRBV7-3 and TRBJ2-3, with D tentatively TRBD2 (7 bases). The CDR3 has 17 residues. Trimming left V 1 base short and J 1 base short, with 15 bases between. Germline CDR1 SGHTA, CDR2 FQGTGA. The CDR3 loop reads CASSLRGGGIGTDTQYF. CDR3 nucleotide sequence: TGTGCCAGCAGCTTAAGAGGGGGGGGGATAGGCACAGATACGCAGTATTTT. Drawing the rest from reference TRBV7-3 and TRBJ2-3, the complete variable domain is GAGVSQTPSNKVTEKGKYVELRCDPISGHTALYWYRQSLGQGPEFLIYFQGTGAADDSGLPNDRFFAVRPEGSVSTLKIQRTERGDSAVYLCASSLRGGGIGTDTQYFGPGTRLTVL.

The genes are TRBV6-5 and TRBJ2-5, with D unclear. The V end lost 6 bases, the J end lost 4 bases, and 9 bases lay between the germline ends. This CDR3 contains 12 residues. Germline CDR1 reads MNHEY; CDR2 reads SVGAGI. CDR3 residues: CASRPYGETQYF. CDR3 DNA sequence: TGTGCCAGCAGACCTTACGGAGAGACCCAGTACTTC.

This clonotype was detected a few times. The chain is built from TRBV2 and TRBJ1-5; 7 bases fit TRBD1. The ends lost 5 bases at V and 1 base at J; junction bases unmatched: 5. Germline V gene sequence: CDR1 SNHLY, CDR2 FYNNEI. The CDR3 consists of 15 residues. In DNA form, the CDR3 reads TGTGCCAGCAGTCGACAGGGAGGGAGCAATCAGCCCCAGCATTTT. Its translation: CASSRQGGSNQPQHF.

This sequence joins TRBV18 and TRBJ2-2; D perhaps matches TRBD1 (6 bases). The CDR3 totals 15 residues. Trimming cost V 6 bases and J 0 bases, with 11 bases left between them. The V gene's germline CDR1 is KGHSH and CDR2 LQKENI. The CDR3 is CASSSGTSNTGELFF. As DNA, the CDR3 is TGTGCCAGCTCCTCAGGGACATCGAACACCGGGGAGCTGTTTTTT.

This clonotype was found once. V is TRBV28 and J is TRBJ1-1; D perhaps matches TRBD1 (6 bases). CDR1 is MDHEN, CDR2 SYDVKM, per germline. The V and J ends lost 5 bases and 1 base respectively, with 23 bases between them. The CDR3 loop spans 18 amino acids. The CDR3 sequence: CASSIMGAQGYANTEAFF. DNA of the CDR3: TGTGCCAGCAGTATTATGGGGGCCCAGGGTTACGCGAACACTGAAGCTTTCTTT.

The V call is TRBV4-3, the J call TRBJ2-3; perhaps TRBD1 as D (6 bases). Trimming removed 0 bases from V and 6 bases from J, with 13 bases in between. Germline V gene data show CDR1 as LGHNA and CDR2 as YSLEER. This CDR3 is 15 amino acids long. The CDR3 DNA reads TGCGCCAGCAGCCAAGATCGAGGGACAAGGGATACGCAGTATTTT. Amino acid sequence: CASSQDRGTRDTQYF.

The V and J genes are TRBV25-1 and TRBJ1-1; 7 bases fit TRBD1. Per germline, CDR1 MGHDK and CDR2 SYGVNS. The ends lost 1 base at V and 3 bases at J; junction bases unmatched: 5. This CDR3 comprises 15 residues. The CDR3 here is CASSEFGTVDTEAFF. The CDR3 DNA is TGTGCCAGCAGTGAATTCGGGACAGTGGACACTGAAGCTTTCTTT.

The genes are TRBV9 and TRBJ2-7; a weak D match, TRBD2 (6 bases). The length of the CDR3 is 15 residues. Germline V gene data show CDR1 as SGDLS and CDR2 as YYNGEE. The V end was cut by 0 bases, the J end by 2 bases, with 12 bases between. The CDR3 loop is CASSVEGRTPYEQYF. The CDR3 bases are TGTGCCAGCAGCGTAGAAGGGAGGACCCCCTACGAGCAGTACTTC.

The genes are TRBV12-3 or TRBV12-4 and TRBJ1-2; D is uncertain. V lost 7 bases and J 4 bases, leaving 16 bases between the germline ends. The CDR3 sequence is 14 residues long. As DNA, the CDR3 is TGTGCCAGCACCCCGGACCGCTTTGGCTATGGCTACACCTTC. Its protein product is CASTPDRFGYGYTF.

This chain joins TRBV28 and TRBJ1-4; 12 positions match TRBD1. Germline assignment: CDR1 MDHEN and CDR2 SYDVKM. The trim removed 4 bases at V and 6 bases at J, leaving 9 bases unmatched. The CDR3 covers 17 residues. In DNA form, the CDR3 reads TGTGCCAGCAGTTGGGACAGGGGGCGTATAAGTCATGAAAAACTGTTTTTT. This sequence encodes CASSWDRGRISHEKLFF.

The chain links TRBV4-1 to TRBJ2-7; TRBD1 aligns across 8 bases. The V and J ends lost 2 bases and 1 base, in that order; junction bases with no gene match: 4. Germline assignment: CDR1 MGHRA and CDR2 YSYEKL. The CDR3 is made up of 15 amino acids. Here the CDR3 reads CASSQPRDRSYEQYF. CDR3 sequence (DNA): TGCGCCAGCAGCCAACCCCGGGACAGGTCCTACGAGCAGTACTTC.

The chain has TRBV24-1 and TRBJ2-7; perhaps TRBD2 as D (5 bases). V lost 9 bases and J 3 bases, leaving 11 bases between the germline ends. There are 12 residues in the CDR3. Germline CDR1 KGHDR, CDR2 SFDVKD. Here the CDR3 reads CATERVVYEQYF. The CDR3 nucleotides read TGTGCCACCGAGAGGGTGGTCTACGAGCAGTACTTC.

The chain has TRBV3-1 and TRBJ2-5, with a possible D match to TRBD2 (6 bases). The ends were cut back, 6 bases at V and 5 bases at J, with 16 bases in the middle. Germline V gives CDR1 LGHDT, CDR2 YNNKEL (reference sequence). CDR3 length: 14 amino acids. CDR3 sequence (DNA): TGTGCCAGCAGGCCTACCTATGGGGGGGAGACCCAGTACTTC. The encoded protein is CASRPTYGGETQYF.

This rearrangement joins TRBV4-2 to TRBJ1-4; maybe TRBD1 (5 bases). Trimming removed 0 bases from V and 7 bases from J, with 12 bases in between. CDR1 is LGHNA and CDR2 is YNFKEQ in the germline V gene. This CDR3 region has 15 residues. Here the CDR3 reads CASSQDKAGGEKLFF. CDR3 DNA: TGTGCCAGCAGCCAAGATAAGGCCGGGGGTGAAAAACTGTTTTTT.

V usage is TRBV5-4 and J usage is TRBJ2-3; unclear D gene. V dropped 5 bases and J dropped 4 bases, with 11 bases sitting between them. The CDR3 spans 13 residues. Germline lookup yields CDR1 SGHNT and CDR2 YYREEE (reference sequence). The CDR3 sequence: CASSPSRADTQYF. The DNA for the CDR3 is TGTGCCAGCAGTCCAAGTCGCGCAGATACGCAGTATTTT.

This chain joins TRBV4-2 and TRBJ2-3, with 11 bases matching TRBD1. Germline values: CDR1 LGHNA, CDR2 YNFKEQ. The CDR3 has 15 amino acids. J was trimmed by 3 bases and V by 5 bases; bases with no gene match: 4. The CDR3 here is CASSIRDRGTDTQYF. The CDR3 DNA reads TGTGCCAGCAGCATACGGGACAGGGGGACAGATACGCAGTATTTT.

V gene TRBV18 combines with J gene TRBJ2-5; D is unresolved. The CDR3 is 12 amino acids. Germline CDR1 reads KGHSH; CDR2 reads LQKENI. Trimming removed 3 bases from V and 2 bases from J, with 4 bases in between. DNA of the CDR3: TGTGCCAGCTCACCTTCACAAGAGACCCAGTACTTC. It translates to CASSPSQETQYF.

V is TRBV3-1 and J is TRBJ1-2; D might be TRBD1 (6 bases). Germline CDR1 reads LGHDT; CDR2 reads YNNKEL (reference sequence). The length of the CDR3 is 19 residues. The V end was cut by 0 bases, the J end by 2 bases, with 22 bases between. In nucleotides, the CDR3 is TGTGCCAGCAGCCAAGACCGCATCTTCTTGGGGGCGCAGAACTATGGCTACACCTTC. Encoded protein: CASSQDRIFLGAQNYGYTF.

The chain recombines TRBV9 with TRBJ1-3; D gene unclear. CDR1 and CDR2 (germline): SGDLS, YYNGEE. This CDR3 has 14 amino acids. Trimming took 0 bases from V and 0 from J, leaving 4 bases between them. Here the CDR3 DNA reads TGTGCCAGCAGCGTAGCACCCTCTGGAAACACCATATATTTT. Translating gives CASSVAPSGNTIYF.

The rearrangement joins TRBV28 to TRBJ1-5; 8 bases align to TRBD1. With V trimmed by 8 bases and J by 5 bases, 8 bases remained unmatched. The CDR3 has 14 amino acids. Looked up from germline, CDR1 is MDHEN and CDR2 is SYDVKM. CDR3 in amino acids: CASRVTGGHQPQHF. The DNA of the CDR3 is TGTGCCAGCCGGGTCACAGGGGGGCATCAGCCCCAGCATTTT.

The chain is built from TRBV18 and TRBJ2-7; 7 nucleotides line up with TRBD2. This CDR3 is built from 13 residues. V was pared by 8 bases and J by 2 bases, with 6 bases of the junction left unmatched. CDR1 KGHSH and CDR2 LQKENI come from the germline V gene. The CDR3 loop is CASAAGVPYEQYF. CDR3 in DNA: TGTGCCAGCGCTGCGGGGGTACCCTACGAGCAGTACTTC.

The V and J genes are TRBV6-1 and TRBJ2-5; possibly TRBD2 for D (5 bases). This CDR3 has 15 residues. Germline V gene lookup returns CDR1 MNHNS and CDR2 SASEGT. The ends were cut back, 7 bases at V and 5 bases at J, with 20 bases in the middle. The CDR3 sequence is CASTLNPGIGETQYF. In DNA form, the CDR3 reads TGTGCCAGCACCTTGAATCCGGGGATTGGGGAGACCCAGTACTTC.